Shown below are 27 T cell receptor beta chains from a single sample sequenced in a study of T cells after yellow fever vaccination. TCRdb independently ran MiXCR on the 5' RACE reads; one entry per CDR3 protein. The sample records hundreds of thousands of distinct CDR3 sequences, roughly 14% being singletons. The source material was PBMCs, sampled on the day of the yellow fever booster vaccination. These receptors originate from a man aged 30 to 39 who received the YFV17D yellow fever vaccine.

This clonotype showed up many times. This sequence joins TRBV6-1 and TRBJ2-2; D possibly corresponds to TRBD1 (5 bases). The V and J ends lost 6 bases and 4 bases respectively, with 18 bases between them. From germline, CDR1 is MNHNS and CDR2 SASEGT. The CDR3 has 16 residues. CDR3 residues: CASRKQTVLGTGELFF. The DNA of the CDR3 is TGTGCCAGCAGGAAACAGACAGTCCTGGGCACCGGGGAGCTGTTTTTT.

The J gene is TRBJ1-4, the V gene TRBV6-5; maybe TRBD1 (6 bases). The CDR3 runs to 18 residues. Trimming cost V 2 bases and J 0 bases, with 16 bases left between them. The germline gives CDR1 MNHEY, CDR2 SVGAGI. Written as DNA, the CDR3 is TGTGCCAGCAGTTACCGGACGTGGACAGCTGCAACTAATGAAAAACTGTTTTTT. This encodes CASSYRTWTAATNEKLFF.

This clonotype was counted ten times or more. The J gene is TRBJ2-2, the V gene TRBV6-2 or TRBV6-3; 8 bases are shared with TRBD2. This CDR3 spans 15 amino acids. Losses at the gene ends were 0 bases for V and 6 bases for J; bases not matched to a gene: 3. The germline CDR1 and CDR2 sequences are MNHEY and SVGEGT. DNA of the CDR3: TGTGCCAGCAGTTACTCGATAGCGGGATCCGGGGAGCTGTTTTTT. Translation: CASSYSIAGSGELFF.

The J gene is TRBJ2-1, the V gene TRBV7-2; the D gene could be TRBD1 or TRBD2 (7 bases each). Germline V lookup: CDR1 SGHTA, CDR2 FQGNSA. The V end lost 5 bases, the J end lost 4 bases, and 18 bases lay between the germline ends. The CDR3 is made up of 16 amino acids. The DNA for the CDR3 is TGTGCCAGCAGCCTCCCGGGGGGACAGCCTTACAATGAGCAGTTCTTC. Its protein is CASSLPGGQPYNEQFF.

This clonotype has more than one count but fewer than ten. The gene calls are TRBV6-1 and TRBJ1-2; D unresolved. Germline values: CDR1 MNHNS, CDR2 SASEGT. With 2 bases removed from V and 8 bases from J, the gap between germline ends came to 9 bases. CDR3 size: 12 residues. CDR3 sequence reads: CASSERTRGYTF. The CDR3 DNA reads TGTGCCAGCAGTGAAAGGACGAGGGGCTACACCTTC.

The V and J genes are TRBV20-1 and TRBJ1-4, with D perhaps TRBD1 (6 bases). CDR3 size: 13 residues. V lost 6 bases and J lost 11, with 19 bases in between. Germline V gives CDR1 DFQATT, CDR2 SNEGSKA (reference sequence). The CDR3 region is CSAPARGREKLFF. Written as DNA, the CDR3 is TGCAGTGCCCCCGCCAGGGGAAGGGAGAAACTGTTTTTT.

This clonotype was found a few times. The V gene is TRBV5-1, the J gene TRBJ2-2; 16 positions match TRBD2. V dropped 4 bases and J dropped 7; count of bases not matched to a gene: 7. From germline, CDR1 is SGHRS and CDR2 YFSETQ. The CDR3 has 17 amino acids. CDR3 residues: CASSPGTSGRAVGELFF. CDR3 bases: TGCGCCAGCAGCCCCGGGACTAGCGGGAGGGCCGTCGGGGAGCTGTTTTTT. Based on the CDR3 plus reference TRBV5-1 and TRBJ2-2, the full variable domain is KAGVTQTPRYLIKTRGQQVTLSCSPISGHRSVSWYQQTPGQGLQFLFEYFSETQRNKGNFPGRFSGRQFSNSRSEMNVSTLELGDSALYLCASSPGTSGRAVGELFFGEGSRLTVL.

This chain links TRBV21-1 with TRBJ2-1; TRBD2 is the table's D call, not checked against the DNA. TRBV21-1 is shown as a pseudogene. The CDR3 has 14 residues. The CDR3 here is CASSRRLDYNEQFF. CDR3 sequence (DNA): TGTGCCAGCAGCAGGAGACTAGACTACAATGAGCAGTTCTTC.

This clonotype was found a few times. This sequence joins TRBV7-2 and TRBJ2-2, with 8 nucleotides matching TRBD2. CDR3 size: 15 residues. J gave up 4 bases and V 5 bases, and 6 bases lay outside the gene matches. Germline V gene lookup returns CDR1 SGHTA and CDR2 FQGNSA. The CDR3 DNA sequence: TGTGCCAGCAGCGCTCGGGGGGGGCGCACCGGGGAGCTGTTTTTT. It codes for CASSARGGRTGELFF.

There are a few counts of this clonotype. The J gene is TRBJ2-1, the V gene TRBV29-1, with 8 nucleotides matching TRBD2. The CDR3 length is 13 residues. V lost 2 bases to trimming and J lost 9 bases; unmatched junction nucleotides: 6. The germline gives CDR1 SQVTM, CDR2 ANQGSEA. DNA for the CDR3: TGCAGCGTTGAAAATAGCGGGATTTCTGAGCAGTTCTTC. It translates to CSVENSGISEQFF.

Only a few counts were recorded for this clonotype. V is TRBV4-2 and J is TRBJ2-1, with 13 positions matching TRBD2. The germline gives CDR1 LGHNA, CDR2 YNFKEQ. The CDR3 totals 15 residues. V lost 0 bases to trimming and J lost 15 bases; unmatched junction nucleotides: 8. The CDR3 DNA reads as TGTGCCAGCAGCCAAGATTGGACTAGCGGGAGAATTCCGTTCTTC. It is translated as CASSQDWTSGRIPFF.

This clonotype was observed a handful of times. V usage is TRBV5-1 and J usage is TRBJ1-1, with no clear D. Deletions cut 5 bases from V and 0 bases from J, with 8 bases between. Germline V gene sequence: CDR1 SGHRS, CDR2 YFSETQ. This CDR3 spans 13 amino acids. Written as DNA, the CDR3 is TGCGCCAGCAGTGGAAGACTGAACACTGAAGCTTTCTTT. It translates to CASSGRLNTEAFF.

This clonotype was seen many times. The chain links TRBV12-3 or TRBV12-4 to TRBJ1-1, with a possible D match to TRBD1 (6 bases). V was shortened by 7 bases and J by 5 bases, with 17 bases between the two germline ends. This CDR3 comprises 14 residues. The DNA of the CDR3 is TGTGCCAGCACCCTACAGGGAGGGGAAACTGAAGCTTTCTTT. This sequence encodes CASTLQGGETEAFF.

The rearrangement joins TRBV18 to TRBJ2-7, with 9 bases fitting TRBD1. CDR3 length: 14 amino acids. Germline lookup yields CDR1 KGHSH and CDR2 LQKENI. V gave up 5 bases and J gave up 7 bases; unmatched junction bases: 9. This CDR3 reads CASSETGGLGEQYF. CDR3 bases: TGTGCCAGCTCAGAGACAGGGGGTCTCGGGGAGCAGTACTTC. The whole variable domain, filled in from reference TRBV18 and TRBJ2-7, reads NAGVMQNPRHLVRRRGQEARLRCSPMKGHSHVYWYRQLPEEGLKFMVYLQKENIIDESGMPKERFSAEFPKEGPSILRIQQVVRGDSAAYFCASSETGGLGEQYFGPGTRLTVT.

This clonotype has a handful of counts. This chain's CDR3 is CAWSLTGRTEAFF. CDR3 DNA: TGTGCCTGGAGTCTGACAGGGCGCACTGAAGCTTTCTTT. The chain recombines TRBV30 with TRBJ1-1; TRBD1 agrees at 7 bases. V trimming: 2 bases; J trimming: 4 bases; junction bases outside the gene matches: 4. The CDR3 is 13 amino acids. Looked up from germline, CDR1 is GTSNPN and CDR2 is SVGIG (reference sequence).

This chain uses TRBV20-1 with TRBJ2-2; D ambiguous. V was pared by 6 bases and J by 2 bases, with 16 bases between. This CDR3 contains 15 residues. The germline gives CDR1 DFQATT, CDR2 SNEGSKA (reference sequence). The CDR3 nucleotides are TGCAGTGCCCCGCTTGGTGGGGTCAACACCGGGGAGCTGTTTTTT. It codes for CSAPLGGVNTGELFF.

In its sample, this clonotype was seen a few times. The V call is TRBV20-1, the J call TRBJ2-7; no clear D. CDR1 is DFQATT and CDR2 is SNEGSKA in the germline V gene (reference sequence). CDR3 length equals 13 residues. The V end was cut by 0 bases, the J end by 3 bases, with 9 bases between. The CDR3 DNA reads as TGCAGTGCTAGAGATGGGCGTTTCTACGAGCAGTACTTC. The encoded protein is CSARDGRFYEQYF.

The V and J genes are TRBV7-7 and TRBJ2-5; D tentatively reads TRBD1 or TRBD2 (5 bases each). With 4 bases removed from V and 1 base from J, the gap between germline ends came to 13 bases. This CDR3 has 15 residues. Germline values: CDR1 SSHAT, CDR2 FNYEAQ (reference sequence). Here the CDR3 DNA reads TGTGCCAGCAGCTCGGGGCGGATGATCCAAGAGACCCAGTACTTC. It is translated as CASSSGRMIQETQYF.

V is TRBV25-1 and J is TRBJ2-1; TRBD1 might be the D (5 bases). This CDR3 comprises 13 residues. CDR1 is MGHDK and CDR2 is SYGVNS in the germline V gene. Trimming cost V 4 bases and J 8 bases, with 12 bases left between them. CDR3 region: CASSGVRQHEQFF. CDR3 DNA sequence: TGTGCCAGCAGTGGGGTGAGACAGCATGAGCAGTTCTTC. Combining the CDR3 with reference TRBV25-1 and TRBJ2-1 gives the whole variable domain EADIYQTPRYLVIGTGKKITLECSQTMGHDKMYWYQQDPGMELHLIHYSYGVNSTEKGDLSSESTVSRIRTEHFPLTLESARPSHTSQYLCASSGVRQHEQFFGPGTRLTVL.

This clonotype was seen only a few times. The rearrangement joins TRBV7-2 to TRBJ1-1, with D unclear. V lost 2 bases, J lost 2 bases, and 6 bases lay in between. This CDR3 contains 13 residues. CDR1 and CDR2 from the germline V gene are SGHTA and FQGNSA. CDR3 region: CASSLPPNTEAFF. The CDR3 coding sequence is TGTGCCAGCAGCTTACCCCCCAACACTGAAGCTTTCTTT.

Remarks on this clonotype: At one boundary the junction diverges from the germline segment, which might be a read error. The chain recombines TRBV20-1 with TRBJ2-2, with a tentative D call TRBD2 (6 bases). Germline CDR1 is DFQATT and CDR2 is SNEGSKA (reference sequence). This CDR3 spans 16 amino acids. In nucleotides, the CDR3 is TGCTGTGCTAGAATTCCTGGCGGGACGGGCACCGGGGAGCTGTTTTTT. Translated, it gives CCARIPGGTGTGELFF.

The CDR3 DNA reads TGCGCCAGCAGCCCGGCTAGCGTAGCCTACGAGCAGTACTTC. As protein: CASSPASVAYEQYF. The chain couples TRBV5-1 to TRBJ2-7, with a tentative D call TRBD2 (6 bases). CDR1 SGHRS and CDR2 YFSETQ come from the germline V gene. This CDR3 is 14 amino acids long. Trimming took off 4 bases at V and 2 bases at J, with 13 bases between the two ends.

The CDR3 DNA is TGTGCCAGTTGTCGGGACAGAGACTACGAGCAGTACTTC. Amino acids: CASCRDRDYEQYF. The rearrangement uses TRBV6-2 or TRBV6-3 and TRBJ2-7; TRBD1 matches at 7 bases. The CDR3 has 13 residues. J lost 3 bases, V lost 9 bases, and 8 bases had no gene match. CDR1 MNHEY and CDR2 SVGEGT come from the germline V gene.

CDR3 DNA sequence: TGCAGTGCGCACCCCCCTAGCTACGAGCAGTACTTC. Translating it yields CSAHPPSYEQYF. The chain is built from TRBV20-1 and TRBJ2-7; no definite D call. The germline V gene has CDR1 DFQATT and CDR2 SNEGSKA (reference sequence). Trimming pared 6 bases from V and 3 bases from J, leaving 12 bases between. This CDR3 has 12 residues.

A few counts support this clonotype. The chain employs TRBV28 and TRBJ1-2, with unresolved D. Looked up from germline, CDR1 is MDHEN and CDR2 is SYDVKM. V was clipped by 7 bases and J by 7 bases, with 10 bases between them. CDR3 length: 11 residues. The CDR3 sequence is CASKAVVGYTF. In DNA, the CDR3 is TGTGCCAGCAAGGCCGTAGTTGGCTACACCTTC.

A word on this clonotype: The junction departs from the called germline gene at one end, perhaps through a read error. The rearrangement joins TRBV5-5 to TRBJ2-3; 11 positions agree with TRBD1. The germline gives CDR1 SGHKS, CDR2 YYEKEE (reference sequence). The CDR3 is made up of 14 amino acids. The CDR3: CASSFRTGGGMLDF. Written as DNA, the CDR3 is TGTGCCAGCAGCTTTAGGACAGGGGGCGGGATGTTGGATTTT.

Here the CDR3 reads CSASVSGGTEAFF. CDR3 coding DNA: TGCAGTGCTAGTGTTAGTGGGGGCACTGAAGCTTTCTTT. The chain couples TRBV20-1 to TRBJ1-1; D possibly corresponds to TRBD1 (5 bases). The germline gives CDR1 DFQATT, CDR2 SNEGSKA (reference sequence). The CDR3 runs to 13 residues. V was shortened by 3 bases and J by 4 bases, with 12 bases between the two germline ends.